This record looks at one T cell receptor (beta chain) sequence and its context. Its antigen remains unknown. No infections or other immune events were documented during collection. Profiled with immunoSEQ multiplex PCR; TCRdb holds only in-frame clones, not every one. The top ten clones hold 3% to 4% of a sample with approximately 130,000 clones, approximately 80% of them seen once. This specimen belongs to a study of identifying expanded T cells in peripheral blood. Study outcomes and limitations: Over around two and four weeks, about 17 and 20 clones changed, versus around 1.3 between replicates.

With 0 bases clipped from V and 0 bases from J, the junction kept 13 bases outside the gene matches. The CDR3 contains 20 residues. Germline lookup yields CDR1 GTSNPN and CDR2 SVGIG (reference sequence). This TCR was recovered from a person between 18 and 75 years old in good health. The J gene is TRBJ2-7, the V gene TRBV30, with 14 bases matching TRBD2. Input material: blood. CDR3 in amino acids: CAWSVKPGLAGAVYSYEQYF. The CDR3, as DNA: TGTGCCTGGAGTGTAAAACCGGGACTAGCGGGGGCCGTCTACTCCTACGAGCAGTACTTC.